This T cell receptor beta chain was profiled in a study of T cell changes during pregnancy in multiple sclerosis. Measured with immunoSEQ multiplex PCR; TCRdb has only the in-frame clones, and not every one. Among 55,000 or so clones listed, around 92% were seen once. Germline CDR1 reads KGHSH; CDR2 reads LQKENI. The CDR3 contains 17 residues. V was pared by 3 bases and J by 8 bases, with 20 bases between. The gene calls are TRBV18 and TRBJ1-6; the D gene is possibly TRBD1 (5 bases). The origin of this receptor is a female donor in good health, enrolled as a control in a pregnancy study. Sequencing was performed on CD4+ T cells from peripheral blood mononuclear cells, taken after pregnancy. Here the CDR3 reads CASSPLPPGLRDSPLHF. The CDR3 DNA reads TGTGCCAGCTCACCTCTACCACCGGGACTAAGGGATTCACCCCTCCACTTT.